A selection of T cell receptor beta chains follows, all from one sample in a study of blood T cell repertoires in COVID-19. The data were produced by immunoSEQ multiplex PCR, yet TCRdb's version contains in-frame clones alone and is incomplete. This sample carries about 250,000 clones, 80% to 90% of them seen once, and the ten largest clones take around 1.4%. The sequenced sample was peripheral blood. Source of these receptors: a man older than 75 with acute or convalescent COVID-19. Both conserved end residues are part of each CDR3. Each record gives: clone size, D gene, J gene, V gene, CDR3 DNA, CDR3 protein. A D gene is named only where the DNA matches it firmly. Expanded clones are given a class, and other clones once, few, many or no size at all.

size: NA; D: NA; J: TRBJ1-6; V: TRBV5-8; DNA: TGTGCCAGCAGCTTGACAGGGTCTACCTATAATTCACCCCTCCACTTT; CDR3: CASSLTGSTYNSPLHF
size: NA; D: TRBD1; J: TRBJ1-1; V: TRBV12-3/TRBV12-4; DNA: TGTGCCAGCAGCATACAGGGGCGCACTGAAGCTTTCTTT; CDR3: CASSIQGRTEAFF
size: NA; D: TRBD1; J: TRBJ1-4; V: TRBV12-5; DNA: TGTGCTAGTGCCTTGGGAGGGACAGGGAATGAAAAACTGTTTTTT; CDR3: CASALGGTGNEKLFF
size: NA; D: TRBD1; J: TRBJ1-1; V: TRBV4-1; DNA: TGCGCCAGCAGCCAACGCGGGACAGGGTTTTTCCTCGAAGCTTTCTTT; CDR3: CASSQRGTGFFLEAFF
size: NA; D: NA; J: TRBJ2-2; V: TRBV4-1; DNA: TGCGCCAGCAGCCAAGCAGATTCCCACACCGGGGAGCTGTTTTTT; CDR3: CASSQADSHTGELFF
size: once; D: NA; J: TRBJ1-2; V: TRBV19; DNA: TGTGCCAGTAGTATCAGGGGACGAAATAACTATGGCTACACCTTC; CDR3: CASSIRGRNNYGYTF
size: NA; D: TRBD2; J: TRBJ2-2; V: TRBV15; DNA: TGTGCCACCAGCAGAGATTGGGCTAGCGGGAAGAACACCGGGGAGCTGTTTTTT; CDR3: CATSRDWASGKNTGELFF
size: NA; D: NA; J: TRBJ1-5; V: TRBV11-1; DNA: TGTGCCAGCAGCTCTTCAGGTTTCAATCAGCCCCAGCATTTT; CDR3: CASSSSGFNQPQHF
size: NA; D: NA; J: TRBJ2-4; V: TRBV10-3; DNA: TGTGCCATCAGTGAGTCGGGAGAGGGAGCCAAAAACATTCAGTACTTC; CDR3: CAISESGEGAKNIQYF
size: NA; D: NA; J: TRBJ1-6; V: TRBV6-2/TRBV6-3; DNA: TGTGCCAGCAGTGGTGGGGCCGCAGGCCGCTCCTATAATTCACCCCTCCACTTT; CDR3: CASSGGAAGRSYNSPLHF
size: few; D: TRBD1; J: TRBJ1-2; V: TRBV2; DNA: TGTGCCAGCAGCGGAGGCGTAGGTAGGGGGCTGCCCCACGGCTACACCTTC; CDR3: CASSGGVGRGLPHGYTF
size: NA; D: NA; J: TRBJ1-6; V: TRBV3-1/TRBV3-2; DNA: TGTGCCAGCAGCCCTAAGACAGGTTCAAATTCACCCCTCCACTTT; CDR3: CASSPKTGSNSPLHF
size: NA; D: TRBD1; J: TRBJ2-3; V: TRBV19; DNA: TGTGCCAGTAGTACCGCCGGGACAGGGGTTAGAGATACGCAGTATTTT; CDR3: CASSTAGTGVRDTQYF
size: NA; D: NA; J: TRBJ1-2; V: TRBV5-4; DNA: TGTGCCAGCAGCTTGGAGGTCGGACTCCGCTATGGCTACACCTTC; CDR3: CASSLEVGLRYGYTF